This entry lists 14 T cell receptor beta chains sequenced from one sample in a study of T-cell reconstitution after alpha-beta-depleted transplantation in children. Researchers prepared the TCRbeta library using unique molecular identifiers, the study reports. TCRdb redid the calling of the PCR reads with MiXCR, one entry per CDR3 protein. The profile shows about 830,000 distinct CDR3 sequences, around 15% of them singletons. The specimen was PBMCs, mostly from graft donor cells, collected 360 days after TCRalphabeta/CD19-depleted stem cell transplant. Receptors were obtained from a male patient between 5 and 17 years old who had a stem cell transplant for acute lymphoblastic leukemia, so the T cells may come from the graft donor.

The rearrangement links TRBV9 to TRBJ2-7; D remains unclear. The J call may be faulty, since TRBJ2-1 better matches the DNA end. CDR3 length equals 14 residues. From germline, CDR1 is SGDLS and CDR2 YYNGEE. The CDR3 nucleotides are TGTGCCAGCAGCGCTGAGCCTGCTTTGAGCGAGCAGTTCTTC. Translated, it gives CASSAEPALSEQFF.

This clonotype occurred a few times. This chain uses TRBV7-2 with TRBJ2-3; D is possibly TRBD2 (6 bases). The germline V gene has CDR1 SGHTA and CDR2 FQGNSA. Trimming removed 5 bases at V and 1 base at J, with 16 bases between. The CDR3 is 16 amino acids. The CDR3 region is CASSTRDSWGTDTQYF. The CDR3 DNA is TGTGCCAGCAGCACCCGGGACTCTTGGGGCACAGATACGCAGTATTTT.

The table lists this clonotype with a few counts. The chain's CDR3 is CASSDQPITTLAEIYNEQFF. In nucleotides, the CDR3 is TGTGCCAGCAGCGATCAACCGATAACTACACTAGCGGAAATCTACAATGAGCAGTTCTTC. The V and J genes are TRBV6-1 and TRBJ2-1; TRBD2 matches 8 bases. Germline assignment: CDR1 MNHNS and CDR2 SASEGT. This CDR3 spans 20 amino acids. V was clipped by 6 bases and J by 3 bases; unmatched bases: 22.

The chain uses TRBV5-1 and TRBJ1-1; D call uncertain. This CDR3 spans 15 amino acids. V was clipped by 0 bases and J by 7 bases, with 16 bases between them. Per the germline V gene, CDR1 is SGHRS and CDR2 is YFSETQ. DNA of the CDR3: TGCGCCAGCAGCTTGGCGGTCACCTATTTTAATGAAGCTTTCTTT. This codes for CASSLAVTYFNEAFF. Supplemented by reference TRBV5-1 and TRBJ1-1, the full variable domain reads KAGVTQTPRYLIKTRGQQVTLSCSPISGHRSVSWYQQTPGQGLQFLFEYFSETQRNKGNFPGRFSGRQFSNSRSEMNVSTLELGDSALYLCASSLAVTYFNEAFFGQGTRLTVV.

The chain couples TRBV3-1 to TRBJ2-1, with 9 bases fitting TRBD1. CDR3 length equals 16 residues. The ends lost 0 bases at V and 0 bases at J; junction bases unmatched: 0. Germline V lookup: CDR1 LGHDT, CDR2 YNNKEL (reference sequence). In nucleotides, the CDR3 is TGTGCCAGCAGCCAAGAGACAGGGGGCTCCTACAATGAGCAGTTCTTC. It codes for CASSQETGGSYNEQFF.

The CDR3 loop reads CASSAGLAGPGEQYF. The CDR3 DNA is TGCGCCAGCAGCGCGGGACTAGCGGGGCCAGGCGAGCAGTACTTC. The chain recombines TRBV4-1 with TRBJ2-7, with 13 nucleotides matching TRBD2. The germline CDR1 and CDR2 sequences are MGHRA and YSYEKL. V shed 5 bases, J shed 6 bases, and the junction held 7 bases outside the gene matches. The CDR3 sequence is 15 residues long.

This clonotype was counted a few times. The V and J genes are TRBV10-2 and TRBJ2-1, with 11 nucleotides matching TRBD2. V shed 6 bases and J 8 bases; nucleotides not matched to a gene: 18. CDR3 size: 18 residues. Per germline, CDR1 WSHSY and CDR2 SAAADI. CDR3 DNA: TGCGCCAGCAGGGGACCCGGACTAGCGGGCTCCCTTCGGGATGAGCAGTTCTTC. Translated: CASRGPGLAGSLRDEQFF.

This chain connects TRBV7-3 to TRBJ2-5; D gene uncertain. The CDR3 contains 13 residues. The ends were cut back, 1 base at V and 3 bases at J, with 6 bases in the middle. The V gene's germline CDR1 is SGHTA and CDR2 FQGTGA. DNA of the CDR3: TGTGCCAGCAGCTTAAGGGTGGAAGAGACCCAGTACTTC. As protein: CASSLRVEETQYF.

This clonotype was observed a handful of times. The chain employs TRBV19 and TRBJ2-7, with TRBD2 identical over 8 bases. The V gene end was trimmed by 8 bases and the J gene end by 7 bases; junction bases not matched to a gene: 10. CDR3 length equals 13 residues. CDR1 is LNHDA and CDR2 is SQIVND in the germline V gene (reference sequence). The CDR3 DNA is TGTGCCAGTTCAATTCCGGGGGGGGAAGAGCAGTACTTC. Amino acid sequence: CASSIPGGEEQYF.

This clonotype was seen more than once but under ten times. The chain carries TRBV4-1 and TRBJ1-1, with 10 positions matching TRBD1. V dropped 1 base and J dropped 11; count of bases not matched to a gene: 13. Germline-derived CDR1 and CDR2 are MGHRA and YSYEKL. The CDR3 loop spans 16 amino acids. The CDR3 protein is CASSQVFLGQGVDAFF. The CDR3 bases are TGCGCCAGCAGCCAAGTTTTCCTAGGACAGGGGGTCGATGCTTTCTTT.

This clonotype appeared many times. J is TRBJ2-5 and V is TRBV4-1; tentatively, D is TRBD1 (6 bases). The CDR3 runs to 13 residues. Per germline, CDR1 MGHRA and CDR2 YSYEKL. Trimming shortened V by 5 bases and J by 2 bases, and 9 bases separated the two germline ends. The CDR3 reads CASSYRAQETQYF. CDR3 coding DNA: TGCGCCAGCAGCTACAGGGCTCAAGAGACCCAGTACTTC.

This clonotype was observed a few times. The V and J genes are TRBV27 and TRBJ2-3, with D possibly being TRBD1 (5 bases). Germline V gives CDR1 MNHEY, CDR2 SMNVEV (reference sequence). The CDR3 is 16 residues long. V was clipped by 3 bases and J by 3 bases, with 16 bases between them. CDR3 coding DNA: TGTGCCAGCAGTTTGGGGCGGCCTCGAACTACAGATACGCAGTATTTT. Its translation: CASSLGRPRTTDTQYF.

This chain connects TRBV7-2 to TRBJ1-2, with D perhaps matching TRBD1 (6 bases). Germline CDR1 SGHTA, CDR2 FQGNSA. The CDR3 has 16 amino acids. Between the trimmed V and J ends, which lost 2 bases and 3 bases, there was a span of 16 bases. The CDR3 sequence: CASSLPREQGHYGYTF. The CDR3 coding sequence is TGTGCCAGCAGCTTACCCCGGGAACAGGGTCACTATGGCTACACCTTC.

The V gene is TRBV6-5, the J gene TRBJ2-2; no firm D call. Germline CDR1 is MNHEY and CDR2 is SVGAGI. The CDR3 extends over 15 amino acids. The V end lost 2 bases, the J end lost 0 bases, and 7 bases lay between the germline ends. For the CDR3, the DNA is TGTGCCAGCAGTTACACCGACCCGAACACCGGGGAGCTGTTTTTT. As protein: CASSYTDPNTGELFF.